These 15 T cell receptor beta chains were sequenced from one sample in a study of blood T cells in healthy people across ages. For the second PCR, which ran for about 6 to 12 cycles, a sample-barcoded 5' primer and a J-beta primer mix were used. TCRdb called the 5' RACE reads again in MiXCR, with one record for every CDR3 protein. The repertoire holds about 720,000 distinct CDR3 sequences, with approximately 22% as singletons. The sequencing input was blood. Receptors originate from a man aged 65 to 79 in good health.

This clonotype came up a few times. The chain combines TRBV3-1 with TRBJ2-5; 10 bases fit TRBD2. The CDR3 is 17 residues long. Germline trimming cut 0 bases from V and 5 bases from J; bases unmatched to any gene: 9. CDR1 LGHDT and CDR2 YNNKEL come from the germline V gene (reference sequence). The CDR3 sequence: CASSQDVPAGGRETQYF. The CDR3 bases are TGTGCCAGCAGCCAAGATGTGCCAGCGGGGGGGCGGGAGACCCAGTACTTC.

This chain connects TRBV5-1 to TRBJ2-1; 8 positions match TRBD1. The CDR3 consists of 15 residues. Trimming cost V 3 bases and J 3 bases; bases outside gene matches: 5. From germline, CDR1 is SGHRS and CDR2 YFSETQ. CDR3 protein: CASSWGTGIYNEQFF. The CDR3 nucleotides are TGCGCCAGCAGCTGGGGGACAGGTATCTACAATGAGCAGTTCTTC.

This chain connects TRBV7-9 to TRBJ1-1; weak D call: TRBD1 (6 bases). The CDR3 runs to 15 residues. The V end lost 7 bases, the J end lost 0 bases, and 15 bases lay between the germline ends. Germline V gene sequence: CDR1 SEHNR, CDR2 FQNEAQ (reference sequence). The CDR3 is CASIKGGGMNTEAFF. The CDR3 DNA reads TGTGCCAGCATCAAGGGGGGGGGAATGAACACTGAAGCTTTCTTT.

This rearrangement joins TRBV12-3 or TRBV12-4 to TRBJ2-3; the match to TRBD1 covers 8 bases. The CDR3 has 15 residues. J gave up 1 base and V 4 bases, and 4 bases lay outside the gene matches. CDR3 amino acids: CASSSDRVGTDTQYF. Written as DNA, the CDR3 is TGTGCCAGCAGTTCGGACAGGGTCGGCACAGATACGCAGTATTTT.

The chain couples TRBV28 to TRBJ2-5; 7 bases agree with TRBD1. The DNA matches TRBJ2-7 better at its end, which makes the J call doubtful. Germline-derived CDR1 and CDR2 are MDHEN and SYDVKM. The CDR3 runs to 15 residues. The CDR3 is CASSLPRQGFDEQYF. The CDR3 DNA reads TGTGCCAGCAGTTTACCGAGACAGGGTTTTGACGAGCAGTACTTC.

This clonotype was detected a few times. CDR3: CAISGVSLETQYF. DNA for the CDR3: TGTGCCATCAGTGGTGTTAGTTTGGAGACCCAGTACTTC. This rearrangement joins TRBV10-3 to TRBJ2-5; D gene ambiguous. Germline loops: CDR1 ENHRY, CDR2 SYGVKD. This CDR3 contains 13 residues. V lost 4 bases, J lost 5 bases, and 11 bases lay in between.

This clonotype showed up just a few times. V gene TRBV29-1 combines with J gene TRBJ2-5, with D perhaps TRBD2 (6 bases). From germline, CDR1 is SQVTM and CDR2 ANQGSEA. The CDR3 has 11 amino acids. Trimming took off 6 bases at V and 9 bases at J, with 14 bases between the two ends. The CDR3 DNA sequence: TGCAGCGTAACTACCTGGGGGGCCCAGTACTTC. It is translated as CSVTTWGAQYF.

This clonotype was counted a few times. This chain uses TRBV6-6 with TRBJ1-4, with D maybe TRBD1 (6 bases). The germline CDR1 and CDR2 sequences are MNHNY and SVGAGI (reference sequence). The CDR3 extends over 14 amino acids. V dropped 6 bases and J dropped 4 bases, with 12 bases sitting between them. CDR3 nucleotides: TGTGCCAGCAGCCGGGGGGCCCGTAATGAAAAACTGTTTTTT. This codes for CASSRGARNEKLFF.

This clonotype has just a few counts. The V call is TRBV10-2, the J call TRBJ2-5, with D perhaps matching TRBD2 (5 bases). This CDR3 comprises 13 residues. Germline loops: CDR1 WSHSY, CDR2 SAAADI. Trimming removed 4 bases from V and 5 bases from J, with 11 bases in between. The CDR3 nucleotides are TGCGCCAGCAGTGTTCCTAGCTCTGAGACCCAGTACTTC. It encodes CASSVPSSETQYF.

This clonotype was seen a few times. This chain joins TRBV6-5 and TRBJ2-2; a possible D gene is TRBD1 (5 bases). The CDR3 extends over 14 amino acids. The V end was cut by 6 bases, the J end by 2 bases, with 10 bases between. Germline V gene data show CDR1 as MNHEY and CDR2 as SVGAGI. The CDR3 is CASSRAVNTGELFF. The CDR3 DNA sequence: TGTGCCAGCAGCAGGGCTGTAAACACCGGGGAGCTGTTTTTT.

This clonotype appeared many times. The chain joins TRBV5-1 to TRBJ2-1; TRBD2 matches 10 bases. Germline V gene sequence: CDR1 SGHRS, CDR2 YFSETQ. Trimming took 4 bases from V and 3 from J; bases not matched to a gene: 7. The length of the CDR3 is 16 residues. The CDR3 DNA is TGCGCCAGCAGCGTAATCCTAGCGGGGGACTACAATGAGCAGTTCTTC. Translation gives CASSVILAGDYNEQFF.

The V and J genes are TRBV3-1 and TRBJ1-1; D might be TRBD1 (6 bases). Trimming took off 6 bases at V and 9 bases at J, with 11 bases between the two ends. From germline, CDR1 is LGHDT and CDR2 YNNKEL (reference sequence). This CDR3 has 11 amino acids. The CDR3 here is CASRFGTQAFF. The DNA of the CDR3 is TGTGCCAGCAGGTTTGGGACACAAGCTTTCTTT.

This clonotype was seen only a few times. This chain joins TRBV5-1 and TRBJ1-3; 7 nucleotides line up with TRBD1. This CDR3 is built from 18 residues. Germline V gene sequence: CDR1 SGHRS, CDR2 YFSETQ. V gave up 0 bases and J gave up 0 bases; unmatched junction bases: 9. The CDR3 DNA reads TGCGCCAGCAGCTTGGACAGGGGCCCTTGGGGCTCTGGAAACACCATATATTTT. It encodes CASSLDRGPWGSGNTIYF. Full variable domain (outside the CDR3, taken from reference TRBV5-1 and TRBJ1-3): KAGVTQTPRYLIKTRGQQVTLSCSPISGHRSVSWYQQTPGQGLQFLFEYFSETQRNKGNFPGRFSGRQFSNSRSEMNVSTLELGDSALYLCASSLDRGPWGSGNTIYFGEGSWLTVV.

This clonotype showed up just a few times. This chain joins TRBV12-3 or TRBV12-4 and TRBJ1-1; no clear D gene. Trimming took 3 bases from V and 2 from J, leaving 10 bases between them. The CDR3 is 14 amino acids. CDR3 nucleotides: TGTGCCAGCAGTTTTCGTGGAGACAACACTGAAGCTTTCTTT. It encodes CASSFRGDNTEAFF.

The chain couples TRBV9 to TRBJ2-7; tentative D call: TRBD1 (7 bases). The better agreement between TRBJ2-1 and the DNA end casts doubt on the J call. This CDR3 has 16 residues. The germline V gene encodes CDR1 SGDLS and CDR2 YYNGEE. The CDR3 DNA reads TGTGCCAGCAGCGGTAGAGGCGGGACAGCATACAATGAGCAGTTCTTC. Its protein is CASSGRGGTAYNEQFF.